This TCR beta chain came from a study of cytomegalovirus exposure and HLA in healthy donors. This clone was detected only a few times. 13 Jbeta primers and 60 Vbeta primers were used for the PCR. Profiling relied on immunoSEQ multiplex PCR, and the TCRdb table lists in-frame clones only, not all of them. The sample shows some 190,000 clones, around 87% of them seen only once. There are 11 residues in the CDR3. Germline V gene lookup returns CDR1 ENHRY and CDR2 SYGVKD. V was cut by 10 bases and J by 7 bases, with 11 bases left in between. The sample consisted of PBMCs. The V call is TRBV10-3, the J call TRBJ1-3, with a possible D match to TRBD1 (5 bases). The sequence derives from a woman aged 18-29 years in good health and CMV-seronegative. Here the CDR3 reads CASTRGNTIYF. DNA of the CDR3: TGTGCCAGCACGCGGGGGAACACCATATATTTT.